These T cell receptor beta chains were read from a single sample in a study of cytomegalovirus exposure and HLA in healthy donors. Sequencing used immunoSEQ multiplex PCR; TCRdb keeps in-frame clones, though not all of them. The sample lists approximately 120,000 clones; around 78% were seen once. What was sequenced was PBMCs. The receptors come from a man in his forties or fifties in good health and CMV-seronegative. Each CDR3 is given with its conserved first and last residue. A D gene is named only where the DNA matches it firmly. Only some rows state a clone size, as once, few, many or a class for expanded clones.

D: TRBD1; size: .; J: TRBJ1-5; V: TRBV18; DNA: TGTGCCAGCTCACTCTCTACAGGGGACGGGCAGCCCCAGCATTTT; CDR3: CASSLSTGDGQPQHF
D: .; size: .; J: TRBJ2-6; V: TRBV13; DNA: TGTGCCAGCAGCTTAATTGGAGAAGGGGCCAACGTCCTGACTTTC; CDR3: CASSLIGEGANVLTF
D: TRBD1; size: .; J: TRBJ2-2; V: TRBV5-1; DNA: TGCGCCAGCAGCTTGGCCACAGGGGGCGCCTTCGGGGAGCTGTTTTTT; CDR3: CASSLATGGAFGELFF
D: .; size: .; J: TRBJ2-2; V: TRBV27; DNA: TGTGCCAGCAGTTTTAGCGCAACCGGGGAGCTGTTTTTT; CDR3: CASSFSATGELFF
D: TRBD1; size: .; J: TRBJ1-1; V: TRBV28; DNA: TGTGCCAGCAGACTCGGACAGGGGGACACTGAAGCTTTCTTT; CDR3: CASRLGQGDTEAFF
D: TRBD1; size: few; J: TRBJ2-7; V: TRBV27; DNA: TGTGCCAGCATGCGACAGGGGTCCTACGAGCAGTACTTC; CDR3: CASMRQGSYEQYF
D: .; size: .; J: TRBJ1-3; V: TRBV7-8; DNA: TGTGCCAGCAGGAGCGGGACACAAGGAAACACCATATATTTT; CDR3: CASRSGTQGNTIYF
D: .; size: .; J: TRBJ1-5; V: TRBV7-9; DNA: TGTTCCAGCAGCGCCCGACAGGAGAATAGCAATCAGCCCCAGCATTTT; CDR3: CSSSARQENSNQPQHF
D: .; size: .; J: TRBJ1-2; V: TRBV2; DNA: TGTGCCAGCAGCGACGCCGACAGGCGCTCTTATGGCTACACCTTC; CDR3: CASSDADRRSYGYTF
D: .; size: .; J: TRBJ1-2; V: TRBV5-1; DNA: TGCGCCAGCAGCTTGGCGCCGTTCGGGTCGAGCTACACCTTC; CDR3: CASSLAPFGSSYTF
D: .; size: .; J: TRBJ1-3; V: TRBV2; DNA: TGTGCCAGCAGTGAAGGGGCCAGAAACACCATATATTTT; CDR3: CASSEGARNTIYF
D: TRBD1; size: .; J: TRBJ2-7; V: TRBV5-6; DNA: TGTGCCAGCAGCCCGGACAGGGGATTAGGCGAGCAGTACTTC; CDR3: CASSPDRGLGEQYF
D: .; size: few; J: TRBJ1-4; V: TRBV4-3; DNA: TGCGCCAGCAGCCCAGACCGGGACACAGAAAAACTGTTTTTT; CDR3: CASSPDRDTEKLFF
D: .; size: .; J: TRBJ2-2; V: TRBV4-3; DNA: TGCGCCAGCAGCCAAGATCTCCCGAACACCGGGGAGCTGTTTTTT; CDR3: CASSQDLPNTGELFF
D: TRBD1; size: .; J: TRBJ2-7; V: TRBV9; DNA: TGTGCCAGCAGCGTGGGACAGGGTCCCTACGAGCAGTACTTC; CDR3: CASSVGQGPYEQYF
D: .; size: .; J: TRBJ1-6; V: TRBV28; DNA: TGTGCCAGCAGGACAACAAACGGTTATAATTCACCCCTCCACTTT; CDR3: CASRTTNGYNSPLHF
D: TRBD1; size: .; J: TRBJ2-1; V: TRBV25-1; DNA: TGTGCCAGCAGTGAACACAGGGGATCCTACAATGAGCAGTTCTTC; CDR3: CASSEHRGSYNEQFF
D: TRBD2; size: .; J: TRBJ2-6; V: TRBV6-5; DNA: TGTGCCAGCGCCGGGGGGGGCTCTGGGGCCAACGTCCTGACTTTC; CDR3: CASAGGGSGANVLTF
D: .; size: .; J: TRBJ2-7; V: TRBV18; DNA: TGTGCCAGCTCCCGTAGCTCCTACGAGCAGTACTTC; CDR3: CASSRSSYEQYF
D: .; size: .; J: TRBJ1-1; V: TRBV18; DNA: TGTGCCAGCTCAGTCCGGGAGGGAAGGAACACTGAAGCTTTCTTT; CDR3: CASSVREGRNTEAFF
D: TRBD2; size: .; J: TRBJ2-7; V: TRBV27; DNA: TGTGCCAGCAGTTTTGGGGGTAGCGGGGCCTCCTACGAGCAGTACTTC; CDR3: CASSFGGSGASYEQYF
D: .; size: .; J: TRBJ1-3; V: TRBV18; DNA: TGTGCCAGCTCCTCCACAACAGGTGATTCTGGAAACACCATATATTTT; CDR3: CASSSTTGDSGNTIYF
D: .; size: .; J: TRBJ2-5; V: TRBV4-1; DNA: TGCGCCAGCAGCCATCCGACAGGGGAGGGGGAGACCCAGTACTTC; CDR3: CASSHPTGEGETQYF
D: .; size: .; J: TRBJ2-5; V: TRBV7-6; DNA: TGTGCCAGCAGCTTAGGCAGGGGATGGGAGACCCAGTACTTC; CDR3: CASSLGRGWETQYF
D: .; size: .; J: TRBJ2-7; V: TRBV4-3; DNA: TGCGCCAGCAGCCGTTCTATCGCGACAGCCGGCGTAGGCGAGCAGTACTTC; CDR3: CASSRSIATAGVGEQYF
D: TRBD1; size: .; J: TRBJ1-5; V: TRBV7-9; DNA: TGTGCCAGCAGCTCTGACAGGGGGATAGAGCCCCAGCATTTT; CDR3: CASSSDRGIEPQHF
D: TRBD2; size: .; J: TRBJ2-3; V: TRBV2; DNA: TGTGCCAGCAGTGATTTCCGGGGGGAGACAGATACGCAGTATTTT; CDR3: CASSDFRGETDTQYF
D: .; size: .; J: TRBJ2-7; V: TRBV7-6; DNA: TGTGCCAGCAGCTCCCGCCAGGGGAAGCAGTACTTC; CDR3: CASSSRQGKQYF
D: .; size: once; J: TRBJ2-7; V: TRBV5-1; DNA: TGCGCCAGCAGGTCGGGAGGGGGCGTTCGGGGCGGCGAGCAGTACTTC; CDR3: CASRSGGGVRGGEQYF
D: .; size: .; J: TRBJ1-1; V: TRBV2; DNA: TGTGCCAGCAGCGGGGGGGCCATAGCTTTCTTT; CDR3: CASSGGAIAFF
D: TRBD1; size: .; J: TRBJ1-5; V: TRBV7-8; DNA: TGTGCCAGCAGCTTAGGAAGGACAGGGGCCCTATCGCGACGGGGCAATCAGCCCCAGCATTTT; CDR3: CASSLGRTGALSRRGNQPQHF
D: .; size: .; J: TRBJ2-5; V: TRBV9; DNA: TGTGCCAGCAGCCTACACACAGGGCCCGTGGCCCAGTACTTC; CDR3: CASSLHTGPVAQYF
D: .; size: .; J: TRBJ2-3; V: TRBV4-3; DNA: TGCGCCAGCAGCCAAGAACCGGAGGGGATCCTCGCAGATACGCAGTATTTT; CDR3: CASSQEPEGILADTQYF
D: .; size: .; J: TRBJ2-7; V: TRBV9; DNA: TGTGCCAGCAGCGTAGAGCTCCAGGTTTCGTTGGGTGAGCAGTACTTC; CDR3: CASSVELQVSLGEQYF
D: .; size: once; J: TRBJ1-5; V: TRBV5-8; DNA: TGTGCCAGCAGCTTGGCCTTAGAGGGCAATCAGCCCCAGCATTTT; CDR3: CASSLALEGNQPQHF
D: TRBD1; size: .; J: TRBJ2-7; V: TRBV7-2; DNA: TGTGCCAGCAGCTCCTGGGACAGAGCGTACGAGCAGTACTTC; CDR3: CASSSWDRAYEQYF
D: .; size: .; J: TRBJ1-4; V: TRBV30; DNA: TGTGCCTGGAACCCCCAGGGCCCTGAAAAACTGTTTTTT; CDR3: CAWNPQGPEKLFF
D: .; size: .; J: TRBJ2-1; V: TRBV7-6; DNA: TGTGCCAGCAGCTTCAATAGCGACCCTTCCTACAATGAGCAGTTCTTC; CDR3: CASSFNSDPSYNEQFF
D: TRBD1; size: .; J: TRBJ1-6; V: TRBV28; DNA: TGTGCCAGCAGTCTCTTGACAGGGGAGGATTCACCCCTCCACTTT; CDR3: CASSLLTGEDSPLHF
D: .; size: .; J: TRBJ1-2; V: TRBV2; DNA: TGTGCCAGCATGGGACTTCTCGGGGGCTACACCTTC; CDR3: CASMGLLGGYTF